A single sample gave rise to the 28 T cell receptor beta chains below, sequenced in a study of blood T cell repertoires in COVID-19. Data came from immunoSEQ multiplex PCR; TCRdb stores just in-frame clones and leaves some out. This table has some 69,000 clones, 80% to 90% appearing once. The sample taken for sequencing was peripheral blood. All receptors derive from a woman aged 70-85 years with acute or convalescent COVID-19.

This clone was observed a few times. The chain is built from TRBV5-1 and TRBJ1-2; D uncertain. The V gene lost 4 bases and the J gene lost 6 bases, with 10 bases spanning the gap. The CDR3 loop spans 12 amino acids. The germline CDR1 and CDR2 sequences are SGHRS and YFSETQ. CDR3 nucleotides: TGCGCCAGCAGCCTATCAACGGATGGCTACACCTTC. This codes for CASSLSTDGYTF.

The V call is TRBV11-2, the J call TRBJ1-4; tentatively, D is TRBD1 (5 bases). The germline gives CDR1 SGHAT, CDR2 FQNNGV. CDR3 length: 16 residues. Deletions cut 0 bases from V and 8 bases from J, with 16 bases between. CDR3 loop: CASSLDPGQRGEKLFF. In nucleotides, the CDR3 is TGTGCCAGCAGCTTAGATCCGGGCCAACGGGGGGAAAAACTGTTTTTT.

This clone was observed once. CDR3 bases: TGTGCCAGCAGTTCCCCGTCCGGGGACACCGGGGAGCTGTTTTTT. Its protein product is CASSSPSGDTGELFF. V usage is TRBV28 and J usage is TRBJ2-2, with a possible D match to TRBD2 (5 bases). The germline gives CDR1 MDHEN, CDR2 SYDVKM. This CDR3 has 15 residues. The V end was cut by 4 bases, the J end by 3 bases, with 12 bases between.

This chain joins TRBV5-1 and TRBJ2-1; TRBD2 matches 14 bases. The germline V gene encodes CDR1 SGHRS and CDR2 YFSETQ. V shed 0 bases and J 7 bases; nucleotides not matched to a gene: 6. This CDR3 has 17 amino acids. CDR3 loop: CASSLGGLAGDGNEQFF. The CDR3 DNA reads TGCGCCAGCAGCTTGGGGGGACTAGCGGGAGATGGAAATGAGCAGTTCTTC.

In DNA form, the CDR3 reads TGCGCCAGCAGTCGACCAGGACAGCTACAGCCCCAGCATTTT. Its translation is CASSRPGQLQPQHF. The chain links TRBV23-1 to TRBJ1-5, with D perhaps matching TRBD1 (6 bases). TRBV23-1 is filed as an ORF, its function uncertain. This CDR3 spans 14 amino acids. Trimming removed 4 bases at V and 7 bases at J, with 14 bases between.

The rearrangement joins TRBV3-1 (or the pseudogene TRBV3-2) to TRBJ1-4, with D unclear. Germline CDR1 reads LGHDT; CDR2 reads YNNKEL (reference sequence). V lost 3 bases and J lost 6, with 11 bases in between. The CDR3 length is 14 residues. CDR3 bases: TGTGCCAGCAGCCACAGGATGTTTGATGAAAAACTGTTTTTT. Residues: CASSHRMFDEKLFF.

This clone was seen a handful of times. The junction and the germline gene differ at one end; a read error may be behind it. The V and J genes are TRBV2 and TRBJ2-2, with 9 bases that match TRBD1. The CDR3 length is 13 residues. The germline CDR1 and CDR2 sequences are SNHLY and FYNNEI. CDR3 nucleotide sequence: TGTGCCGGCAGTGACAGGGGGACCGGGGAGCTGTTTTTT. It encodes CAGSDRGTGELFF. Full variable domain (outside the CDR3, taken from reference TRBV2 and TRBJ2-2): EPEVTQTPSHQVTQMGQEVILRCVPISNHLYFYWYRQILGQKVEFLVSFYNNEISEKSEIFDDQFSVERPDGSNFTLKIRSTKLEDSAMYFCAGSDRGTGELFFGEGSRLTVL.

The gene calls are TRBV11-3 and TRBJ2-7, with D maybe TRBD2 (5 bases). V was pared by 8 bases and J by 2 bases, with 16 bases between. The germline gives CDR1 SGHNT, CDR2 YENEEA. There are 14 residues in the CDR3. CDR3: CASRTGMEAYEQYF. The CDR3 DNA is TGTGCCAGCCGAACCGGGATGGAGGCCTACGAGCAGTACTTC.

The rearrangement joins TRBV3-1 (or the pseudogene TRBV3-2) to TRBJ1-2; the match to TRBD1 covers 7 bases. J was trimmed by 2 bases and V by 4 bases; bases with no gene match: 13. Germline V lookup: CDR1 LGHDT, CDR2 YNNKEL (reference sequence). This CDR3 has 17 residues. Written as DNA, the CDR3 is TGTGCCAGCAGCCCGTACAGGGGAGAAGAGGTAAACTATGGCTACACCTTC. This encodes CASSPYRGEEVNYGYTF.

This sequence joins TRBV5-1 and TRBJ2-3; 10 bases align to TRBD2. The CDR3 has 16 amino acids. V lost 3 bases, J lost 1 base, and 5 bases stayed unmatched. CDR1 is SGHRS and CDR2 is YFSETQ in the germline V gene. CDR3 nucleotides: TGCGCCAGCAGCTACCCCGGGACTAGCGGCACAGATACGCAGTATTTT. Translation gives CASSYPGTSGTDTQYF.

This chain uses TRBV6-5 with TRBJ2-3; TRBD2 matches 12 bases. The CDR3 is 15 residues long. Germline trimming cut 8 bases from V and 4 bases from J; bases unmatched to any gene: 7. Per the germline V gene, CDR1 is MNHEY and CDR2 is SVGAGI. CDR3 protein: CASELAGGLADTQYF. The CDR3 DNA reads TGTGCCAGCGAGCTAGCGGGAGGGTTGGCAGATACGCAGTATTTT.

This chain joins TRBV11-2 and TRBJ1-1, with TRBD1 as a possible D gene (6 bases). Germline lookup yields CDR1 SGHAT and CDR2 FQNNGV. Trimming shortened V by 0 bases and J by 5 bases, and 13 bases separated the two germline ends. The CDR3 consists of 15 residues. This CDR3 is CASSLEGQRKTEAFF. CDR3 coding DNA: TGTGCCAGCAGCTTAGAGGGACAAAGAAAAACTGAAGCTTTCTTT.

The rearrangement links TRBV28 to TRBJ1-5, with D unresolved. Germline loops: CDR1 MDHEN, CDR2 SYDVKM. The CDR3 runs to 16 residues. Trimming left V 1 base short and J 1 base short, with 11 bases between. CDR3 protein: CASSLLARLSNQPQHF. The CDR3 coding sequence is TGTGCCAGCAGTTTATTGGCCAGGTTAAGCAATCAGCCCCAGCATTTT.

The chain recombines TRBV2 with TRBJ1-2, with 12 bases lining up with TRBD1. The CDR3 is 14 amino acids. The germline V gene has CDR1 SNHLY and CDR2 FYNNEI. V gave up 6 bases and J gave up 5 bases; unmatched junction bases: 4. The CDR3 bases are TGTGCCAGCAGCTGGGACAGGGGGCCTTATGGCTACACCTTC. This encodes CASSWDRGPYGYTF.

The DNA for the CDR3 is TGTGCCATCACCGAGACTAGCGGATCAAAAGAGACCCAGTACTTC. It translates to CAITETSGSKETQYF. J is TRBJ2-5 and V is TRBV10-3, with TRBD2 matching over 9 bases. This CDR3 is built from 15 residues. Germline trimming cut 7 bases from V and 3 bases from J; bases unmatched to any gene: 9. The germline V gene has CDR1 ENHRY and CDR2 SYGVKD.

The chain links TRBV28 to TRBJ2-4, with 7 positions matching TRBD2. Germline V gene data show CDR1 as MDHEN and CDR2 as SYDVKM. The V gene end was trimmed by 3 bases and the J gene end by 11 bases; junction bases not matched to a gene: 7. This CDR3 contains 13 residues. The CDR3 loop is CASSFTSREVQYF. DNA of the CDR3: TGTGCCAGCAGTTTCACGTCCCGGGAGGTTCAGTACTTC.

This clone was seen once. The rearrangement links TRBV5-1 to TRBJ2-3; no definite D call. V was pared by 4 bases and J by 1 base, with 7 bases between. CDR1 SGHRS and CDR2 YFSETQ come from the germline V gene. The CDR3 has 13 amino acids. CDR3 region: CASSSARTDTQYF. CDR3 in DNA: TGCGCCAGCAGCAGCGCCCGCACAGATACGCAGTATTTT. Filled out from reference TRBV5-1 and TRBJ2-3, the complete variable domain reads KAGVTQTPRYLIKTRGQQVTLSCSPISGHRSVSWYQQTPGQGLQFLFEYFSETQRNKGNFPGRFSGRQFSNSRSEMNVSTLELGDSALYLCASSSARTDTQYFGPGTRLTVL.

The V gene is TRBV5-1, the J gene TRBJ1-5; D call uncertain. Trimming removed 0 bases at V and 4 bases at J, with 8 bases between. CDR3 length: 14 amino acids. Germline V gives CDR1 SGHRS, CDR2 YFSETQ. DNA for the CDR3: TGCGCCAGCAGCTTGGGACACCCGAATCAGCCCCAGCATTTT. This translates into CASSLGHPNQPQHF.

The chain combines TRBV3-1 (or the pseudogene TRBV3-2) with TRBJ2-4, with TRBD2 identical over 10 bases. There are 21 residues in the CDR3. Per germline, CDR1 LGHDT and CDR2 YNNKEL (reference sequence). V dropped 6 bases and J dropped 3; count of bases not matched to a gene: 23. Here the CDR3 reads CASSLFHELAGPQPVKNIQYF. The CDR3 DNA follows: TGTGCCAGCAGTCTCTTCCACGAACTAGCGGGACCTCAACCCGTCAAAAACATTCAGTACTTC.

The rearrangement joins TRBV3-1 (or the pseudogene TRBV3-2) to TRBJ2-1; 9 bases align to TRBD1. Germline V gives CDR1 LGHDT, CDR2 YNNKEL (reference sequence). The CDR3 consists of 21 residues. Germline trimming cut 1 base from V and 4 bases from J; bases unmatched to any gene: 20. The DNA for the CDR3 is TGTGCCAGCAGCCAAGCCTTCCAGACAGGGGGGTACTCTTCCAAGTACAATGAGCAGTTCTTC. Translation gives CASSQAFQTGGYSSKYNEQFF.

The chain carries TRBV6-7 and TRBJ2-7; 13 bases align to TRBD2. TRBV6-7 is sorted into the ORF group, with uncertain function. The CDR3 totals 18 residues. The ends lost 2 bases at V and 0 bases at J; junction bases unmatched: 7. The CDR3 loop reads CASSYPRTSGSLSYEQYF. The CDR3 DNA reads TGTGCCAGCAGTTACCCAAGGACTAGCGGGAGTCTCTCCTACGAGCAGTACTTC.

The V call is TRBV4-1, the J call TRBJ2-7; D possibly corresponds to TRBD1 (6 bases). V was pared by 0 bases and J by 0 bases, with 12 bases between. Looked up from germline, CDR1 is MGHRA and CDR2 is YSYEKL. This CDR3 spans 16 amino acids. The CDR3: CASSQDRTGSSYEQYF. The CDR3 DNA reads as TGCGCCAGCAGCCAAGATAGAACAGGGAGCTCCTACGAGCAGTACTTC.

The CDR3 loop is CASSLGVVVEGGTEAFF. CDR3 DNA sequence: TGCGCCAGCAGCTTGGGCGTGGTGGTGGAGGGCGGCACTGAAGCTTTCTTT. This sequence joins TRBV5-1 and TRBJ1-1; D is undetermined. Germline loops: CDR1 SGHRS, CDR2 YFSETQ. The CDR3 loop spans 17 amino acids. With 0 bases removed from V and 4 bases from J, the gap between germline ends came to 19 bases.

The rearrangement links TRBV12-3 or TRBV12-4 to TRBJ2-2; 8 nucleotides align to TRBD1. There are 13 residues in the CDR3. The V segment lost 6 bases and the J segment 9 bases; nucleotides outside the gene matches: 6. CDR3 sequence reads: CASRSTGGRELFF. The CDR3 DNA is TGTGCCAGCAGAAGCACAGGGGGTCGGGAGCTGTTTTTT.

The V call is TRBV6-1, the J call TRBJ1-1; no reliable D call. Germline loops: CDR1 MNHNS, CDR2 SASEGT. This CDR3 contains 13 residues. Trimming took 2 bases from V and 6 from J, leaving 10 bases between them. In nucleotides, the CDR3 is TGTGCCAGCAGTGAAAGGAGGAGCGCTGAAGCTTTCTTT. It translates to CASSERRSAEAFF.

J is TRBJ2-1 and V is TRBV6-6; maybe TRBD2 (5 bases). This CDR3 has 15 amino acids. V lost 5 bases to trimming and J lost 6 bases, with 17 bases between them. Germline CDR1 MNHNY, CDR2 SVGAGI (reference sequence). CDR3 loop: CASSPPGAGSNEQFF. For the CDR3, the DNA is TGTGCCAGCAGTCCGCCGGGCGCGGGTAGCAATGAGCAGTTCTTC.

The V gene is TRBV5-1, the J gene TRBJ2-3; 11 bases fit TRBD1. The CDR3 loop spans 17 amino acids. V lost 4 bases to trimming and J lost 5 bases; unmatched junction nucleotides: 12. Germline V gene sequence: CDR1 SGHRS, CDR2 YFSETQ. The CDR3 region has the DNA TGCGCCAGCAGCCCCAAATGGACAGGGGGCGTCGGAGATACGCAGTATTTT. Its protein is CASSPKWTGGVGDTQYF. Filled out from reference TRBV5-1 and TRBJ2-3, the complete variable domain reads KAGVTQTPRYLIKTRGQQVTLSCSPISGHRSVSWYQQTPGQGLQFLFEYFSETQRNKGNFPGRFSGRQFSNSRSEMNVSTLELGDSALYLCASSPKWTGGVGDTQYFGPGTRLTVL.

The chain joins TRBV11-3 to TRBJ2-6; no clear D gene. CDR1 is SGHNT and CDR2 is YENEEA in the germline V gene. V was clipped by 1 base and J by 0 bases, with 13 bases between them. This CDR3 comprises 18 residues. The CDR3 DNA reads as TGTGCCAGCAGCTTAGCCTTCGCGGCCTACTCTGGGGCCAACGTCCTGACTTTC. Amino acids: CASSLAFAAYSGANVLTF. The whole variable domain, filled in from reference TRBV11-3 and TRBJ2-6, reads EAGVVQSPRYKIIEKKQPVAFWCNPISGHNTLYWYLQNLGQGPELLIRYENEEAVDDSQLPKDRFSAERLKGVDSTLKIQPAELGDSAVYLCASSLAFAAYSGANVLTFGAGSRLTVL.